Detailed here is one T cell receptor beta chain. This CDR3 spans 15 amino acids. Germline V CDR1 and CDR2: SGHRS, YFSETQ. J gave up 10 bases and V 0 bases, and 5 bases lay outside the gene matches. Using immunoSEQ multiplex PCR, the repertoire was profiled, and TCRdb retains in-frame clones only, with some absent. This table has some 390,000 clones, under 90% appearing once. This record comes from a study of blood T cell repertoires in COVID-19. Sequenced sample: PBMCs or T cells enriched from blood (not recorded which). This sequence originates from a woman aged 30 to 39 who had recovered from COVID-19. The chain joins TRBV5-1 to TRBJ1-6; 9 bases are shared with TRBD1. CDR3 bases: TGCGCCAGCAGCTTGGACGGACAGGGGACCTCACCCCTCCACTTT. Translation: CASSLDGQGTSPLHF.